The entry below gives a single T cell receptor (beta chain) sequence along with its context. What it binds is unknown. The repertoire was sequenced with immunoSEQ multiplex PCR; TCRdb's copy has only in-frame clones and lacks some. This table has about 110,000 clones, just under 95% appearing once. The data belong to a study of T cell responses to AZD1222 COVID-19 vaccine. Study information: Second-dose intervals of approximately 4 or approximately 12 weeks were pooled.

Study-level points and caveats: It should be noted that donors were predominantly white British and more often female, and clonal diversity was possibly underestimated. Reports indicate that nearly half of spike-specific TCRs are directed at unmutated variant regions.

Sequences were derived from peripheral blood, sampled on day 0 of AZD1222 vaccination. This TCR derives from an adult in good health.

The chain's CDR3 is CAWSLGGRDTGELFF. In DNA form, the CDR3 reads TGTGCCTGGAGTCTGGGCGGGAGGGACACCGGGGAGCTGTTTTTT. The genes are TRBV30 and TRBJ2-2, with 9 positions matching TRBD2. The trim removed 2 bases at V and 3 bases at J, leaving 4 bases unmatched. The CDR3 contains 15 residues. CDR1 and CDR2 (germline): GTSNPN, SVGIG (reference sequence). Full variable domain (remainder filled in from reference TRBV30 and TRBJ2-2): SQTIHQWPATLVQPVGSPLSLECTVEGTSNPNLYWYRQAAGRGLQLLFYSVGIGQISSEVPQNLSASRPQDRQFILSSKKLLLSDSGFYLCAWSLGGRDTGELFFGEGSRLTVL.